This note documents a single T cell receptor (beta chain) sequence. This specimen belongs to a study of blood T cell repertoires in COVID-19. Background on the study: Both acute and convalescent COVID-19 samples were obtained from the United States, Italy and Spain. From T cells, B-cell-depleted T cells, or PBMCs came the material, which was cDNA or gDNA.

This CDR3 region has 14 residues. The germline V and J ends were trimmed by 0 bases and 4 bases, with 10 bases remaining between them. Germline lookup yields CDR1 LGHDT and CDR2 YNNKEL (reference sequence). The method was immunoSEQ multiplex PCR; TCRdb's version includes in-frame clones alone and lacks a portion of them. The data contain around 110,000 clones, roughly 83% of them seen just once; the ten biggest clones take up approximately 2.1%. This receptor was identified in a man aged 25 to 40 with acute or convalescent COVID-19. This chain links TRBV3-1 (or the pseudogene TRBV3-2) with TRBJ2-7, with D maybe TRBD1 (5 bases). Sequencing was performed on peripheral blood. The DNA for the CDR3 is TGTGCCAGCAGCCAAGAGCAGGGTGCGTACGAGCAGTACTTC. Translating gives CASSQEQGAYEQYF.